The clone carrying this TCR beta chain was counted only a few times. Its antigen is unidentified. This entry is derived from a study of T cells in Graves' hyperthyroidism and ophthalmopathy. The CDR3 length is 14 residues. Germline V gene data show CDR1 as SGHVS and CDR2 as FQNEAQ. The V gene end was trimmed by 5 bases and the J gene end by 7 bases; junction bases not matched to a gene: 8. Amplification of TCR beta CDR3 regions used RNA as the template. The HTBI set primed first-round TCR CDR3 RT-PCR. Each CDR3 protein is one row after TCRdb ran MiXCR on the multiplex PCR reads. The repertoire holds approximately 590,000 distinct CDR3 sequences, about 45% seen once, with 8.2% in the top ten. General study findings and limits: Most thyroid clonotypes expanded above 0.001 were also detected in blood.

The sequence came from a woman under 30 with Graves' hyperthyroidism. This chain joins TRBV7-8 and TRBJ1-5; TRBD1 matches at 7 bases. The sample taken for sequencing was peripheral blood or thyroid tissue (not recorded which). The CDR3 loop reads CASSPGQVQQPQHF. CDR3 in DNA: TGTGCCAGCAGCCCCGGACAGGTCCAACAGCCCCAGCATTTT.